Each of the 17 T cell receptor beta chains below was sequenced from the same sample in a study of blood T cell repertoires in COVID-19. This table comes from immunoSEQ multiplex PCR, and its TCRdb copy is limited to in-frame clones, with some not included. The sample holds 35,000 to 55,000 clones; approximately 81% are singletons and the top ten take roughly 13%. The sample taken for sequencing was peripheral blood. Receptors originate from a woman aged 70 to 79 in a cohort sampled during active COVID-19.

V and J are TRBV6-5 and TRBJ1-1; TRBD1 is a possible D gene (6 bases). The CDR3 has 15 residues. Trimming took off 6 bases at V and 0 bases at J, with 14 bases between the two ends. CDR1 is MNHEY and CDR2 is SVGAGI in the germline V gene. The CDR3 DNA reads TGTGCCAGCAGGGGCGGACAGCCCATGAACACTGAAGCTTTCTTT. It translates to CASRGGQPMNTEAFF.

This clone turned up a few times. The chain employs TRBV9 and TRBJ2-3; TRBD2 matches at 14 bases. Germline CDR1 and CDR2: SGDLS and YYNGEE. This CDR3 has 16 residues. V dropped 2 bases and J dropped 5; count of bases not matched to a gene: 4. The CDR3 DNA sequence: TGTGCCAGCAGCGTTTTCGGACTAGCGGGAGGAGATACGCAGTATTTT. Translated, it gives CASSVFGLAGGDTQYF.

This chain uses TRBV7-3 with TRBJ2-1; 9 positions match TRBD2. V lost 5 bases, J lost 6 bases, and 17 bases stayed unmatched. Germline V CDR1 and CDR2: SGHTA, FQGTGA. The CDR3 runs to 18 residues. CDR3 protein: CASSRRAGWASGANEQFF. The CDR3 coding sequence is TGTGCCAGCAGCCGGCGGGCAGGTTGGGCTAGCGGGGCCAATGAGCAGTTCTTC.

This chain links TRBV7-2 with TRBJ1-6; D call uncertain. CDR3 length: 12 amino acids. Germline V gene data show CDR1 as SGHTA and CDR2 as FQGNSA. The ends were cut back, 3 bases at V and 7 bases at J, with 4 bases in the middle. The CDR3 here is CASSFSNSPLHF. The CDR3 DNA follows: TGTGCCAGCAGCTTCTCCAATTCACCCCTCCACTTT. Together with reference TRBV7-2 and TRBJ1-6, the CDR3 gives the full variable domain: GAGVSQSPSNKVTEKGKDVELRCDPISGHTALYWYRQSLGQGLEFLIYFQGNSAPDKSGLPSDRFSAERTGGSVSTLTIQRTQQEDSAVYLCASSFSNSPLHFGNGTRLTVT.

The chain couples TRBV10-3 to TRBJ2-7; possibly TRBD1 for D (6 bases). V lost 6 bases to trimming and J lost 4 bases, with 10 bases between them. This CDR3 has 12 residues. CDR1 ENHRY and CDR2 SYGVKD come from the germline V gene. The CDR3 coding sequence is TGTGCCATCAGCCCGCAGGGGTACGAGCAGTACTTC. Protein product: CAISPQGYEQYF.

This clone was seen once. This chain connects TRBV11-2 to TRBJ2-2; 12 positions match TRBD2. CDR1 SGHAT and CDR2 FQNNGV come from the germline V gene. This CDR3 is built from 15 residues. Trimming removed 5 bases from V and 5 bases from J; junction bases left unmatched: 3. In nucleotides, the CDR3 is TGTGCCAGCAGCCAACTAGCGGGAGGTACCGGGGAGCTGTTTTTT. Translated: CASSQLAGGTGELFF.

This chain uses TRBV7-8 with TRBJ2-3; 9 nucleotides align to TRBD2. The V gene end was trimmed by 5 bases and the J gene end by 7 bases; junction bases not matched to a gene: 10. Germline CDR1 and CDR2: SGHVS and FQNEAQ. There are 15 residues in the CDR3. The CDR3 here is CASSLRREGSYTQYF. The CDR3 nucleotides are TGTGCCAGCAGCCTCCGGCGGGAGGGCTCATATACGCAGTATTTT. The entire variable domain, with the rest obtained from reference TRBV7-8 and TRBJ2-3, is as follows: GAGVSQSPRYKVAKRGQDVALRCDPISGHVSLFWYQQALGQGPEFLTYFQNEAQLDKSGLPSDRFFAERPEGSVSTLKIQRTQQEDSAVYLCASSLRREGSYTQYFGPGTRLTVL.

The table lists this clone with a count of one. This chain joins TRBV28 and TRBJ2-1; possible D gene TRBD1, 7 bases. The CDR3 is made up of 17 amino acids. Germline CDR1 MDHEN, CDR2 SYDVKM. Trimming left V 1 base short and J 6 bases short, with 19 bases between. The CDR3: CASSLLQQTGRINEQFF. The CDR3 DNA follows: TGTGCCAGCAGTTTATTGCAACAGACAGGGAGGATCAATGAGCAGTTCTTC.

CDR3 DNA: TGTGCCAGCAGTTCCACGAAGGGGGGGTTGGCTGAAGCTTTCTTT. Protein product: CASSSTKGGLAEAFF. The V gene is TRBV6-5, the J gene TRBJ1-1; the D gene is possibly TRBD1 (6 bases). CDR1 is MNHEY, CDR2 SVGAGI, per germline. The CDR3 totals 15 residues. Trimming took 4 bases from V and 6 from J, leaving 18 bases between them.

This clone was picked up one time. The genes are TRBV7-2 and TRBJ1-2; D unresolved. CDR1 SGHTA and CDR2 FQGNSA come from the germline V gene. The germline V and J ends were trimmed by 3 bases and 5 bases, with 4 bases remaining between them. CDR3 length equals 11 residues. The CDR3 region is CASSLTYGYTF. The CDR3 coding sequence is TGTGCCAGCAGCTTGACTTATGGCTACACCTTC.

The genes are TRBV2 and TRBJ2-2; D gene uncertain. Per the germline V gene, CDR1 is SNHLY and CDR2 is FYNNEI. Trimming removed 5 bases from V and 5 bases from J, with 9 bases in between. The CDR3 is 13 residues long. The CDR3 here is CASSQAQTGELFF. CDR3 bases: TGTGCCAGCAGTCAGGCGCAAACCGGGGAGCTGTTTTTT.

This clone was counted once. The chain joins TRBV24-1 to TRBJ2-4; D may be TRBD1 (6 bases). This CDR3 region has 13 residues. Germline V gene sequence: CDR1 KGHDR, CDR2 SFDVKD. Between the trimmed V and J ends, which lost 3 bases and 7 bases, there was a span of 9 bases. CDR3 DNA: TGTGCCACCAGTGATCAGGGGACGAACATTCAGTACTTC. This translates into CATSDQGTNIQYF.

The rearrangement links TRBV2 to TRBJ2-7; 12 nucleotides align to TRBD1. The J segment lost 5 bases and the V segment lost 6 bases, leaving 5 bases of the junction unmatched. Germline V gene data show CDR1 as SNHLY and CDR2 as FYNNEI. This CDR3 contains 14 residues. CDR3 bases: TGTGCCAGCAGATCGGGACAGGGGGCCAACGAGCAGTACTTC. Protein: CASRSGQGANEQYF.

The chain uses TRBV5-5 and TRBJ2-5, with TRBD1 matching 10 bases. The germline V gene has CDR1 SGHKS and CDR2 YYEKEE (reference sequence). With V trimmed by 4 bases and J by 4 bases, 7 bases remained unmatched. CDR3 length equals 15 residues. Written as DNA, the CDR3 is TGTGCCAGCAGCCCGCAGACAGGGGGCGTAGAGACCCAGTACTTC. Translated: CASSPQTGGVETQYF. The full variable domain, completed using reference TRBV5-5 and TRBJ2-5, is DAGVTQSPTHLIKTRGQQVTLRCSPISGHKSVSWYQQVLGQGPQFIFQYYEKEERGRGNFPDRFSARQFPNYSSELNVNALLLGDSALYLCASSPQTGGVETQYFGPGTRLLVL.

This rearrangement joins TRBV6-8 to TRBJ2-3; 8 bases align to TRBD2. V lost 6 bases to trimming and J lost 6 bases; unmatched junction nucleotides: 14. Germline V gene lookup returns CDR1 MNHGY and CDR2 SAAAGT. This CDR3 spans 16 amino acids. This CDR3 is CASSPWRTSRRDTQYF. Here the CDR3 DNA reads TGTGCCAGCAGCCCCTGGAGGACTAGCAGGAGGGATACGCAGTATTTT.

The chain joins TRBV7-6 to TRBJ1-3, with 10 bases fitting TRBD1. The V gene's germline CDR1 is SGHVS and CDR2 FNYEAQ. CDR3 length: 16 amino acids. Trimming cost V 1 base and J 5 bases; bases outside gene matches: 5. This CDR3 reads CASSLGSGQGRNTIYF. DNA for the CDR3: TGTGCCAGCAGCTTAGGCTCGGGACAGGGGAGAAACACCATATATTTT.

The chain's CDR3 is CASSQEAFGSSYEQYF. The CDR3 nucleotides read TGCGCCAGCAGCCAAGAAGCGTTCGGCAGCTCCTACGAGCAGTACTTC. The J gene is TRBJ2-7, the V gene TRBV4-1, with D hard to call. The CDR3 has 16 amino acids. Germline CDR1 reads MGHRA; CDR2 reads YSYEKL. V gave up 0 bases and J gave up 0 bases, with 12 bases separating them.